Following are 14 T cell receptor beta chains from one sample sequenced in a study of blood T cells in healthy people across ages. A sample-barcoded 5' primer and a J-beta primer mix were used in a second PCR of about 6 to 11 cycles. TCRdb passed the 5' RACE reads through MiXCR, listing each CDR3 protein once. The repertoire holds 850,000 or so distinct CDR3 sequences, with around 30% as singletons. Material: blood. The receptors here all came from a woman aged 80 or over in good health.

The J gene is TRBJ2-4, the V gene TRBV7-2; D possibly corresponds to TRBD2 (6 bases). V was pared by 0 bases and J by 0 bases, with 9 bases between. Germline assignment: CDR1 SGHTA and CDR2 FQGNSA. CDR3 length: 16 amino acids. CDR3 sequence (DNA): TGTGCCAGCAGCTTAGCGGGGGGACTAGCCAAAAACATTCAGTACTTC. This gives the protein CASSLAGGLAKNIQYF.

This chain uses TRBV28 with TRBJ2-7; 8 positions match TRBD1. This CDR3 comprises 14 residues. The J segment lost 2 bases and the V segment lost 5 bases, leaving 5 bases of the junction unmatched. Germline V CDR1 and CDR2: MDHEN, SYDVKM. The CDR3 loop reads CASSNAGQAYEQYF. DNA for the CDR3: TGTGCCAGCAGTAACGCGGGACAGGCCTACGAGCAGTACTTC.

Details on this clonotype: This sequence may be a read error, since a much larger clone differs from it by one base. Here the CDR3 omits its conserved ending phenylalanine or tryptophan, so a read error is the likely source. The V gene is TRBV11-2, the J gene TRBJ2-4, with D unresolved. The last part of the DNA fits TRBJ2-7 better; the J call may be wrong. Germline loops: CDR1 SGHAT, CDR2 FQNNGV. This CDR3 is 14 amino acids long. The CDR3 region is CASSLDLASYEQYC. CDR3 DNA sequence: TGTGCCAGCAGCTTAGATCTTGCATCCTACGAGCAGTACTGC.

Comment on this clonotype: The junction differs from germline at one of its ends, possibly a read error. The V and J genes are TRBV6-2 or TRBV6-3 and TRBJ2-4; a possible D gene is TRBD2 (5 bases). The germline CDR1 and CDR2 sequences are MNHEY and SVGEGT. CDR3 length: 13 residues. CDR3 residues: CASTSWRGGIRYF. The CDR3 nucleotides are TGTGCCAGCACCAGTTGGAGAGGAGGCATTCGGTACTTC.

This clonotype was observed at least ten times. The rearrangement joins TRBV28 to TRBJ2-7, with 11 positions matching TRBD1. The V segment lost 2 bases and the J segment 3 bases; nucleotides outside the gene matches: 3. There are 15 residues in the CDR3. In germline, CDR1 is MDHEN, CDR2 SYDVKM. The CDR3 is CASSLPGTGGYEQYF. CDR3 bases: TGTGCCAGCAGTTTACCCGGGACAGGGGGCTACGAGCAGTACTTC.

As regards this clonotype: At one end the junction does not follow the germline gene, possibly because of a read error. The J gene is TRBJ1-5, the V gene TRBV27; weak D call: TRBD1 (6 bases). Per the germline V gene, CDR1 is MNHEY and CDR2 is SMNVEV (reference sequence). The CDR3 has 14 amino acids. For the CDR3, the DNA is TGTACCAGCAGTTTCACAGGGTCCAATCAGCCCCAGCATTTT. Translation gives CTSSFTGSNQPQHF.

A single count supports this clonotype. CDR3 DNA: TGTGCCAGCAGTTCTGGACGGACAAACTACGAGCAGTACTTC. Translating gives CASSSGRTNYEQYF. The chain couples TRBV6-2 or TRBV6-3 to TRBJ2-7; the D gene is possibly TRBD1 (5 bases). CDR1 MNHEY and CDR2 SVGEGT come from the germline V gene. The V end was cut by 4 bases, the J end by 3 bases, with 13 bases between. The CDR3 loop spans 14 amino acids.

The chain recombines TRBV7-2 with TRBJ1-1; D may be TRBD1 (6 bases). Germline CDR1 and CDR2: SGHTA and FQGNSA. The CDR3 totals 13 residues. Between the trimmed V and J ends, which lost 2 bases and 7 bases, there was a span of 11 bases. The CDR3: CASSLSQDSEAFF. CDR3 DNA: TGTGCCAGCAGCTTATCACAGGACAGTGAAGCTTTCTTT.

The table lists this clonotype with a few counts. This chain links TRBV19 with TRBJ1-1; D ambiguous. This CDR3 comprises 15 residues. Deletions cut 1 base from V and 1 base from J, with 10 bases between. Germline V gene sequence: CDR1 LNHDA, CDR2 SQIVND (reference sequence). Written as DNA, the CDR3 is TGTGCCAGTAGTATAGTCGGCAGTGGGAACACTGAAGCTTTCTTT. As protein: CASSIVGSGNTEAFF.

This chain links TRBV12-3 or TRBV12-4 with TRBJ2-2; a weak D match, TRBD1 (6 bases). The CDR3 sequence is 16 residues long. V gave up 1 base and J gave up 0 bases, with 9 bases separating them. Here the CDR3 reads CASSLETGSNTGELFF. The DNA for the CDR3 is TGTGCCAGCAGTTTAGAAACAGGGTCGAACACCGGGGAGCTGTTTTTT.

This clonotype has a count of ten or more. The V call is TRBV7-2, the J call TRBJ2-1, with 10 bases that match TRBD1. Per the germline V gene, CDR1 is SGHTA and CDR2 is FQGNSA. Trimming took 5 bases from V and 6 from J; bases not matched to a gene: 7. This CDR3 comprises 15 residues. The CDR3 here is CASSPDRGQSNEQFF. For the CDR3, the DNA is TGTGCCAGCAGCCCAGACAGGGGGCAGTCCAATGAGCAGTTCTTC.

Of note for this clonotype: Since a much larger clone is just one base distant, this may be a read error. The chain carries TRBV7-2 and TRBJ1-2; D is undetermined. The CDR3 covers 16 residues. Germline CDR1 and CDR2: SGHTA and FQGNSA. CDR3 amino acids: CAGSLEKDVGNYGYTF. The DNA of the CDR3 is TGTGCCGGCAGCTTGGAGAAGGATGTGGGTAACTATGGCTACACCTTC. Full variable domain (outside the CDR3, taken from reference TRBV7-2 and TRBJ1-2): GAGVSQSPSNKVTEKGKDVELRCDPISGHTALYWYRQSLGQGLEFLIYFQGNSAPDKSGLPSDRFSAERTGGSVSTLTIQRTQQEDSAVYLCAGSLEKDVGNYGYTFGSGTRLTVV.

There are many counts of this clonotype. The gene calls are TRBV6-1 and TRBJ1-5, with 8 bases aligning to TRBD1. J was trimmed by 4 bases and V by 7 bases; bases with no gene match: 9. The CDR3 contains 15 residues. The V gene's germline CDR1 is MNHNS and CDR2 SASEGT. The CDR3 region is CASTLEGQVNQPQHF. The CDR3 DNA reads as TGTGCCAGCACCCTGGAGGGACAGGTAAATCAGCCCCAGCATTTT.

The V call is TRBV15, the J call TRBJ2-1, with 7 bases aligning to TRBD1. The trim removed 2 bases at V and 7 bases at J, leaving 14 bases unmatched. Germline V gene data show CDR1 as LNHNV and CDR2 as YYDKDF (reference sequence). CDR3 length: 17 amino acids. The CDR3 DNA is TGTGCCACCAGCAGACAACAGGGGATGAGGGGAGCAAATGAGCAGTTCTTC. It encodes CATSRQQGMRGANEQFF. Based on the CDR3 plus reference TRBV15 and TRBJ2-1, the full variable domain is DAMVIQNPRYQVTQFGKPVTLSCSQTLNHNVMYWYQQKSSQAPKLLFHYYDKDFNNEADTPDNFQSRRPNTSFCFLDIRSPGLGDTAMYLCATSRQQGMRGANEQFFGPGTRLTVL.